This section outlines one T cell receptor (beta chain) sequence together with its context. No antigen is known for it. The data belong to a study of CXCR3-negative and CXCR3-positive naive CD8 T cells. General study findings and limits: Naive subsets did not differ in surface CD5, and TRB CDR3 properties served to infer TCR strength. CXCR3-positive naive cells had TRB CDR3s that were more hydrophobic than CXCR3-negative naive cells had.

The TRB cDNA libraries were prepared by 5' RACE with UMI labels. TCRdb re-called the 5' RACE reads and gives one entry per CDR3 protein, without DNA. In all, the sample yields around 63,000 distinct CDR3 sequences. This CDR3 spans 16 amino acids. Germline lookup yields CDR1 MNHEY and CDR2 SVGAGI. Source material: naive CXCR3+ CD8+ T cells from blood. Subset given: CD45RO-CCR7+CD27+CD95- naive CD8+ T cells expressing CXCR3 (TNR3+). V is TRBV6-5 and J is TRBJ1-2; TCRdb lists TRBD1, though no DNA is available to test this call. This clonotype was sampled from a human donor in good health. Some clones in this sample may be carry-over from other donors' samples. The CDR3 sequence is CASSSPGDRSGYGYTF.